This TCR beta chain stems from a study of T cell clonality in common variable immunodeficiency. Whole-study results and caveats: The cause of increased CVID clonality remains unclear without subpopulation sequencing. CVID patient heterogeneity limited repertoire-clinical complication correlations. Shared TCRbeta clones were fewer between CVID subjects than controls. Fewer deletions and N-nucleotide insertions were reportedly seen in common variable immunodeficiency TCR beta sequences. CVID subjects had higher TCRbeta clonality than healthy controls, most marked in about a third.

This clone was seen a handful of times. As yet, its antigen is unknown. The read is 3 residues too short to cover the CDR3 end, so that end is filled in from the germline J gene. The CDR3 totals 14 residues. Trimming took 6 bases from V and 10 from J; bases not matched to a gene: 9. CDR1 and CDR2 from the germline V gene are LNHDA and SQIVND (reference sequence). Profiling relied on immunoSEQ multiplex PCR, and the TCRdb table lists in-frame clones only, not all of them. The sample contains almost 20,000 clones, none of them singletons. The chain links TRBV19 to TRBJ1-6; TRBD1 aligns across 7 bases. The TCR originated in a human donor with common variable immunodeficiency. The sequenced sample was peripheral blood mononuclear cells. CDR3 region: CASRTQGQDSPLHF. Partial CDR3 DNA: TGTGCCAGTAGAACACAGGGGCAAGACTCACCC. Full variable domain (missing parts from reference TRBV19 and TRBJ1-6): DGGITQSPKYLFRKEGQNVTLSCEQNLNHDAMYWYRQDPGQGLRLIYYSQIVNDFQKGDIAEGYSVSREKKESFPLTVTSAQKNPTAFYLCASRTQGQDSPLHFGNGTRLTVT.